Described below is a single T cell receptor (beta chain) sequence and its context. CDR1 is LGHDT, CDR2 YNNKEL, per germline (reference sequence). CDR3 size: 16 residues. V lost 3 bases and J lost 11; bases outside the gene matches: 16. Per the original methods: It was from reference gene primer amplification that nucleated cell counts were estimated. The method was immunoSEQ multiplex PCR; TCRdb's version includes in-frame clones alone and lacks a portion of them. The DNA was the basis for D and trimming; V, J and clone size are from that table. In the table there are about 97,000 clones, around 92% of which are singletons. This specimen belongs to a study of blood T cell repertoires in COVID-19. Study background: The analysed material was cDNA or gDNA that came from T cells, B-cell-depleted T cells, or PBMCs.

The receptor's source is a man aged 50 to 59 with active COVID-19. The sequencing sample was made of peripheral blood. The chain uses TRBV3-1 (or the pseudogene TRBV3-2) and TRBJ1-1; 9 bases are shared with TRBD1. DNA of the CDR3: TGTGCCAGCAGCCAGCCCGAGGGGGGACAGGGAGGTAAGGCTTTCTTT. It translates to CASSQPEGGQGGKAFF.